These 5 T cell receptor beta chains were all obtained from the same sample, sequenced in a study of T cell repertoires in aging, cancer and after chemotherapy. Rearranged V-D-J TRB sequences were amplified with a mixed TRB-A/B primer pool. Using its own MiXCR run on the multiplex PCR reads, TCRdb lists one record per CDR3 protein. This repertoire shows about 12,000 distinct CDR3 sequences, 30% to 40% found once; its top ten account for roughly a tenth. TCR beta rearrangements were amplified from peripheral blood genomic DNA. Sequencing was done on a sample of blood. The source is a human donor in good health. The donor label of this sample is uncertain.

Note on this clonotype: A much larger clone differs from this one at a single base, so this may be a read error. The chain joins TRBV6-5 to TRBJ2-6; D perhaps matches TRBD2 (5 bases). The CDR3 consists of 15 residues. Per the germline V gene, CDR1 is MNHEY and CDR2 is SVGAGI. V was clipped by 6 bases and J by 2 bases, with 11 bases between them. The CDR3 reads CASRPGVAGANVLTF. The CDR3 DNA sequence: TGTGCCAGCAGACCCGGGGTGGCTGGGGCCAACGTCCTGACTTTC.

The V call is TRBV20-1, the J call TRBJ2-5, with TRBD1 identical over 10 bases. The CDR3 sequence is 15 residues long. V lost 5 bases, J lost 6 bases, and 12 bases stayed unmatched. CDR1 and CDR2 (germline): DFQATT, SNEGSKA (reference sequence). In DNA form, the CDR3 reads TGCAGTGCTGGGGTTGACAGGGGGCTTGGCAAGACCCAGTACTTC. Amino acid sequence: CSAGVDRGLGKTQYF.

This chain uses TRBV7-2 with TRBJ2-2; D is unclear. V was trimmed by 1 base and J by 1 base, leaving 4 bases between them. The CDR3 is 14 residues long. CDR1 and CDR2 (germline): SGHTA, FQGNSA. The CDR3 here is CASSLVRNTGELFF. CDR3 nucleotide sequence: TGTGCCAGCAGCTTAGTTAGGAACACCGGGGAGCTGTTTTTT. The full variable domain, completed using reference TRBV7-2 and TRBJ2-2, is GAGVSQSPSNKVTEKGKDVELRCDPISGHTALYWYRQSLGQGLEFLIYFQGNSAPDKSGLPSDRFSAERTGGSVSTLTIQRTQQEDSAVYLCASSLVRNTGELFFGEGSRLTVL.

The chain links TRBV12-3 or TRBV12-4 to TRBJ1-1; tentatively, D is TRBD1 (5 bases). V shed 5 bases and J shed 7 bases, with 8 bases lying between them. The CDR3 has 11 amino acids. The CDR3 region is CASSLQVEAFF. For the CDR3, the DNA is TGTGCCAGCAGTCTACAGGTTGAAGCTTTCTTT.

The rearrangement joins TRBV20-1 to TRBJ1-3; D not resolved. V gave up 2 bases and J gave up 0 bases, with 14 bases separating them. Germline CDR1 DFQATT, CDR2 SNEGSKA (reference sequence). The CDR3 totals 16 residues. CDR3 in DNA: TGCAGTGCTAGATCGGGCCAGCCGAGCTCTGGAAACACCATATATTTT. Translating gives CSARSGQPSSGNTIYF.